This T cell receptor (beta chain) appears in the sequencing data of a study of breast tumors, draining lymph nodes, adjacent tissues. Findings and limits, study-wide: Data only fit, rather than demonstrated, lymph node origin of most tumor T cells.

TCRdb reprocessed the multiplex PCR reads with MiXCR, giving one entry per CDR3 protein. The sample contains tens of thousands of distinct CDR3 sequences, approximately 30% of which appear only once. With respect to this clonotype: Its specificity is not known. In this CDR3 the conserved last residue, phenylalanine or tryptophan, is missing, so a read error is likely.

The lymph nodes were axillary draining lymph nodes from breast cancer patients. CDR3 length: 14 residues. Per the germline V gene, CDR1 is SGHVS and CDR2 is FNYEAQ. V was cut by 5 bases and J by 1 base, with 11 bases left in between. Sequenced material: axillary lymph node tissue. The chain uses TRBV7-6 and TRBJ2-5, with D tentatively TRBD2 (5 bases). The receptor was isolated from a female donor with breast cancer. Some clones in this sample may be carry-over from other donors' samples. CDR3 nucleotide sequence: TGTGCCAGCAGCACGCCCCGGGGCCAAGAGACCCAGTACCTC. Its protein is CASSTPRGQETQYL.